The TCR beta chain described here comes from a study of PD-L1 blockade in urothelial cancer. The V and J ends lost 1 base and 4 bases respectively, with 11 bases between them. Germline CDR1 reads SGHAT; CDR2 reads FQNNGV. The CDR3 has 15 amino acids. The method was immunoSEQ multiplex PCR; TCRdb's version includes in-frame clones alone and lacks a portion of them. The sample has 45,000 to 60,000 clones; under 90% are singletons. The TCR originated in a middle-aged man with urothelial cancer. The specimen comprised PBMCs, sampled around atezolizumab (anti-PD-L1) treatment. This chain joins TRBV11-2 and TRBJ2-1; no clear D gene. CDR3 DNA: TGTGCCAGCAGCTTAGTTCACAGTTCTTACAATGAGCAGTTCTTC. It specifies CASSLVHSSYNEQFF.